Sequencing of this T cell receptor (beta chain) was carried out in a study of T cell changes during pregnancy in multiple sclerosis. TCRdb's table, derived via immunoSEQ multiplex PCR, lists solely in-frame clones and lacks some. The top ten hold 3.5% of the sample, which has approximately 100,000 clones, roughly nine tenths seen once. V was cut by 9 bases and J by 0 bases, with 15 bases left in between. The CDR3 is 15 amino acids. Germline CDR1 reads LNHDA; CDR2 reads SQIVND (reference sequence). The genes are TRBV19 and TRBJ1-5; D is perhaps TRBD1 (5 bases). The receptor comes from a female donor with multiple sclerosis, enrolled in a pregnancy study. The source material was peripheral blood, sampled after pregnancy. CDR3 nucleotide sequence: TGTGCCAGCCAGACAGCACTGTATAGCAATCAGCCCCAGCATTTT. It yields the protein CASQTALYSNQPQHF.